This T cell receptor (beta chain) is drawn from a study of blood T cell repertoires in COVID-19. From germline, CDR1 is LNHDA and CDR2 SQIVND (reference sequence). The CDR3 loop spans 14 amino acids. Trimming cost V 6 bases and J 14 bases, with 22 bases left between them. Sequenced by immunoSEQ multiplex PCR; TCRdb stores in-frame clones only, minus some. The data hold around 80,000 clones, with roughly 77% observed a single time. The receptor's source is a man aged 50-59 years with active or convalescent COVID-19. The sequenced material came from peripheral blood. This chain links TRBV19 with TRBJ1-4; maybe TRBD1 (6 bases). The CDR3 spells CASRVVGTPAYLFF. CDR3 DNA sequence: TGTGCCAGTAGGGTCGTGGGGACACCGGCCTACCTGTTTTTT.